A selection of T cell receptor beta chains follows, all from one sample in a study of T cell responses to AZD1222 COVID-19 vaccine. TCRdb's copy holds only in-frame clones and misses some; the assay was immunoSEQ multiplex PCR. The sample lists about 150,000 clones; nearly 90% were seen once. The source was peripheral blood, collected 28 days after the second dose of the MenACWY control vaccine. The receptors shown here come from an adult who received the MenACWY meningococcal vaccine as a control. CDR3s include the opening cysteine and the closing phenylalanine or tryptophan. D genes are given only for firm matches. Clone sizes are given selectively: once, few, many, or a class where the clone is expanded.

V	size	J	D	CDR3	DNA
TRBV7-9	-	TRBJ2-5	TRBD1	CASRPREGQPQETQYF	TGTGCCAGCAGACCGCGCGAGGGACAGCCACAAGAGACCCAGTACTTC
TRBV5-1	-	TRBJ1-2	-	CASSRSGGDYGYTF	TGCGCCAGCAGCCGAAGTGGGGGGGACTATGGCTACACCTTC
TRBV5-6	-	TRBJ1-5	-	CASSLGGDGQPQHF	TGTGCCAGCAGCTTGGGTGGCGACGGTCAGCCCCAGCATTTT
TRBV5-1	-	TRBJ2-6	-	CASRSFSGANVLTF	TGCGCCAGCAGAAGTTTCTCTGGGGCCAACGTCCTGACTTTC
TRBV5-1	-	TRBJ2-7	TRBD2	CASSLDTGGNEQYF	TGCGCCAGCAGCTTAGATACGGGAGGAAACGAGCAGTACTTC
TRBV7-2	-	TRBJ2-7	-	CASSLAGAIDEQYF	TGTGCCAGCAGCTTAGCGGGAGCAATCGACGAGCAGTACTTC
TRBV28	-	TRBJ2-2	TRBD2	CASRLRGVTGELFF	TGTGCCAGCAGGCTCCGGGGGGTCACCGGGGAGCTGTTTTTT
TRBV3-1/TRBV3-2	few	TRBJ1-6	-	CASSQGHSPLHF	TGTGCCAGCAGCCAAGGGCATTCACCCCTCCACTTT
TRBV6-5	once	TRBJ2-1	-	CASSSLSSYNEQFF	TGTGCCAGCAGTTCGTTGAGCTCCTACAATGAGCAGTTCTTC
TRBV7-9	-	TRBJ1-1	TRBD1	CASSTRQGRNTEAFF	TGTGCCAGCAGCACCCGACAGGGAAGAAACACTGAAGCTTTCTTT
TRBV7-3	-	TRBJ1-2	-	CASSLGQGPLFGYTF	TGTGCCAGCAGCTTGGGTCAGGGACCCCTGTTTGGCTACACCTTC
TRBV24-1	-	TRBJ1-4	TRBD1	CATSDPTGGEDEKLFF	TGTGCCACCAGTGATCCCACAGGGGGCGAGGATGAAAAACTGTTTTTT
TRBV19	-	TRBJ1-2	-	CASSPKNYGYTF	TGTGCCAGTAGTCCCAAGAACTATGGCTACACCTTC
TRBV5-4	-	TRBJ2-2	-	CASSHFLVLANTGELFF	TGTGCCAGCAGCCACTTTTTGGTCCTAGCCAACACCGGGGAGCTGTTTTTT
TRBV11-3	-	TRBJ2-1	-	CASSLGEAASNEQFF	TGTGCCAGCAGCTTAGGGGAGGCTGCTAGCAATGAGCAGTTCTTC
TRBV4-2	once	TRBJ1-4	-	CASSQGTGLADEKLFF	TGTGCCAGCAGCCAAGGAACAGGGTTGGCCGATGAAAAACTGTTTTTT
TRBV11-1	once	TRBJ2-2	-	CASKGRRNTGELFF	TGTGCCAGCAAGGGTCGGCGGAACACCGGGGAGCTGTTTTTT
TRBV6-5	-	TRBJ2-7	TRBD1	CASSYRDRGLYEQYF	TGTGCCAGCAGTTACCGGGACAGGGGGCTCTACGAGCAGTACTTC
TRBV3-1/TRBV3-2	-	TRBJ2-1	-	CASSQASSGGGEQFF	TGTGCCAGCAGCCAAGCGTCTAGCGGAGGGGGTGAGCAGTTCTTC
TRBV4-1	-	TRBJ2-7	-	CASSQVGGEQYF	TGCGCCAGCAGCCAAGTTGGCGGTGAGCAGTACTTC
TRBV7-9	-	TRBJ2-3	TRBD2	CASSLNGRADTQYF	TGTGCCAGCAGCTTAAATGGGAGGGCAGATACGCAGTATTTT
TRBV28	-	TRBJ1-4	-	CASSLGEEKLFF	TGTGCCAGCAGTTTGGGGGAGGAAAAACTGTTTTTT